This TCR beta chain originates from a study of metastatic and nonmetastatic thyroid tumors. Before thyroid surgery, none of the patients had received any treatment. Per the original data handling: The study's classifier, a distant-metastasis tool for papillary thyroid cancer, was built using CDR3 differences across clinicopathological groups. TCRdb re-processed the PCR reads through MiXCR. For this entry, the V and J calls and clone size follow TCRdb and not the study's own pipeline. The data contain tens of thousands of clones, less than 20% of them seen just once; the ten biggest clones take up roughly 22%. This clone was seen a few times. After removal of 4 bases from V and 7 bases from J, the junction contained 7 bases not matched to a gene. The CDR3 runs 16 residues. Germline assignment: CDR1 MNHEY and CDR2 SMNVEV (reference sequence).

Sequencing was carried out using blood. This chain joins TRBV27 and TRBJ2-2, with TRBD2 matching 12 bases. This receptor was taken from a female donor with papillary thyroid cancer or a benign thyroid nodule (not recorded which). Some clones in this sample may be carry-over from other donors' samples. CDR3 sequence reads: CASSSTSGRNVGELFF. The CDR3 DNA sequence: TGTGCCAGCAGTTCAACTAGCGGGAGGAATGTCGGGGAGCTGTTTTTT.